The source of this T cell receptor beta chain is a study of beta chain features in type 1 diabetes. General observations from the study: HLA effects on TCRB rearrangement stayed unresolved here. Fewer insertions but more deletions were seen at VDJ junctions in type 1 diabetes patients. Among patients with Type 1 diabetes, TCRB CDR3s were moderately but significantly shorter in every one of the four CD4+ subsets.

This CDR3 spans 15 amino acids. The germline CDR1 and CDR2 sequences are ENHRY and SYGVKD. V lost 3 bases and J lost 8; bases outside the gene matches: 7. As for this clone: What it binds is unknown.

Cell sorting via CD45RO/CCR7/CD25/CD127/CD95/CD27 was performed to obtain CD4+ naive, central memory, regulatory and stem cell-like memory cells. The isolated RNA, all of it, was reverse transcribed, so expressed TCRB transcripts were what got sequenced. Method: immunoSEQ multiplex PCR; TCRdb's copy keeps in-frame clones and lacks some. Of 160,000 or so clones listed, about 10% are singletons. The sequence came from a woman between 25 and 40 years old with type 1 diabetes. The chain has TRBV10-3 and TRBJ2-1; 10 bases fit TRBD1. Sequencing used central memory CD4+ T cells from blood. CDR3 protein: CAISDRGQGEDEQFF. The CDR3 bases are TGTGCCATCAGTGATAGAGGACAGGGGGAGGATGAGCAGTTCTTC.